This T cell receptor beta chain derives from a study of chemoradiotherapy in HPV16-positive cancers. Whole-study results and caveats: HPV-specific T cells were functionally defined from only a couple of HPV16-positive patients. Candidate HPV-specific clones and E7-related TCR motifs grew in tumor during treatment.

The germline CDR1 and CDR2 sequences are SGHTA and FQGNSA. The V and J ends lost 4 bases and 4 bases, in that order; junction bases with no gene match: 6. The CDR3 loop spans 14 amino acids. Profiled with immunoSEQ multiplex PCR; TCRdb holds only in-frame clones, not every one. Among roughly 21,000 clones listed, approximately 83% were seen once. Notes on this clone: Antigen specificity is unknown.

Repeated repertoire sampling spanned the course of chemoradiotherapy. This TCR was sampled from a human donor with HPV-associated anogenital cancer. The material was blood, obtained from a patient who underwent chemoradiotherapy. The chain couples TRBV7-2 to TRBJ1-2, with 7 positions matching TRBD1. CDR3 region: CASSSRQGVYGYTF. The CDR3 DNA reads as TGTGCCAGCAGCTCACGACAGGGAGTCTATGGCTACACCTTC.